The next 16 T cell receptor beta chains were all read from a single sample in a study of blood T cell repertoires in COVID-19. Generated by immunoSEQ multiplex PCR, the TCRdb table keeps only in-frame clones and is missing some. Found here are under 300,000 clones, about 85% of them singletons; the top ten hold roughly 4%. Material: peripheral blood. The receptors originated from a man aged 18 to 29 with active or convalescent COVID-19.

V and J are TRBV24-1 and TRBJ1-5; D is unclear. The CDR3 loop spans 15 amino acids. The V end was cut by 0 bases, the J end by 6 bases, with 11 bases between. Looked up from germline, CDR1 is KGHDR and CDR2 is SFDVKD. The CDR3 nucleotides read TGTGCCACCAGTGATTTGGCAGAATCGGGTCAGCCCCAGCATTTT. Protein product: CATSDLAESGQPQHF.

V gene TRBV12-5 combines with J gene TRBJ2-5; 8 positions match TRBD1. The CDR3 covers 15 residues. Looked up from germline, CDR1 is LGHNT and CDR2 is FRNRAP. The ends lost 0 bases at V and 2 bases at J; junction bases unmatched: 2. CDR3 residues: CASGLVRTGQETQYF. The CDR3, as DNA: TGTGCTAGTGGTTTGGTACGGACAGGGCAAGAGACCCAGTACTTC. The full variable domain, its missing parts supplied by reference TRBV12-5 and TRBJ2-5, is DARVTQTPRHKVTEMGQEVTMRCQPILGHNTVFWYRQTMMQGLELLAYFRNRAPLDDSGMPKDRFSAEMPDATLATLKIQPSEPRDSAVYFCASGLVRTGQETQYFGPGTRLLVL.

This clone was observed a single time. One end of the junction fails to match germline, which may point to a read error. V is TRBV12-3 or TRBV12-4 and J is TRBJ2-5; 7 bases fit TRBD2. CDR3 length: 12 amino acids. The CDR3 region has the DNA TGTGCCACCAGTCGGGGGGAAGAGACCCAGTACTTC. Amino acids: CATSRGEETQYF.

The V gene is TRBV11-1, the J gene TRBJ2-2; D ambiguous. The ends were cut back, 7 bases at V and 5 bases at J, with 11 bases in the middle. The CDR3 contains 13 residues. In germline, CDR1 is SGHAT, CDR2 FQDESV (reference sequence). CDR3 sequence (DNA): TGTGCCAGCACCCCACACCATACCGGGGAGCTGTTTTTT. Its translation is CASTPHHTGELFF.

This rearrangement joins TRBV2 to TRBJ2-5; D unresolved. This CDR3 region has 12 residues. CDR1 and CDR2 (germline): SNHLY, FYNNEI. Trimming took 6 bases from V and 4 from J, leaving 9 bases between them. CDR3 in amino acids: CASRANRETQYF. CDR3 sequence (DNA): TGTGCCAGCAGAGCAAATCGAGAGACCCAGTACTTC.

The V call is TRBV7-3, the J call TRBJ2-1; TRBD2 agrees at 8 bases. J was trimmed by 2 bases and V by 5 bases; bases with no gene match: 5. Germline V gives CDR1 SGHTA, CDR2 FQGTGA. This CDR3 has 15 residues. Here the CDR3 reads CASSISGATYNEQFF. For the CDR3, the DNA is TGTGCCAGCAGCATTAGCGGGGCGACCTACAATGAGCAGTTCTTC.

This chain joins TRBV7-2 and TRBJ1-2; 7 bases are shared with TRBD1. With 5 bases clipped from V and 8 bases from J, the junction kept 8 bases outside the gene matches. Germline V gene sequence: CDR1 SGHTA, CDR2 FQGNSA. This CDR3 comprises 13 residues. The CDR3 region is CASSAGTAVGYTF. In DNA form, the CDR3 reads TGTGCCAGCAGCGCGGGGACAGCGGTGGGCTACACCTTC.

The genes are TRBV18 and TRBJ1-2, with 8 bases aligning to TRBD1. Trimming at V came to 3 bases and at J to 4 bases, leaving 1 base not matched to a gene. The germline CDR1 and CDR2 sequences are KGHSH and LQKENI. The length of the CDR3 is 13 residues. The chain's CDR3 is CASSPDRAYGYTF. In DNA form, the CDR3 reads TGTGCCAGCTCACCGGACAGGGCCTATGGCTACACCTTC.

The chain is built from TRBV13 and TRBJ2-7; D call uncertain. V was clipped by 2 bases and J by 5 bases, with 7 bases between them. This CDR3 comprises 12 residues. The germline CDR1 and CDR2 sequences are PRHDT and FYEKMQ (reference sequence). The CDR3 region is CASSLIRHEQYF. For the CDR3, the DNA is TGTGCCAGCAGCTTAATCAGGCACGAGCAGTACTTC.

The rearrangement joins TRBV18 to TRBJ1-3, with 10 bases lining up with TRBD1. V trimming: 3 bases; J trimming: 7 bases; junction bases outside the gene matches: 0. This CDR3 region has 13 residues. CDR1 is KGHSH, CDR2 LQKENI, per germline. The CDR3 nucleotides are TGTGCCAGCTCACCGGACAGGGGGAACACCATATATTTT. Translated: CASSPDRGNTIYF.

This chain connects TRBV29-1 to TRBJ2-3; TRBD2 is a possible D gene (6 bases). Trimming took off 4 bases at V and 2 bases at J, with 13 bases between the two ends. Per germline, CDR1 SQVTM and CDR2 ANQGSEA. This CDR3 region has 14 residues. This chain's CDR3 is CSVGGLPSTDTQYF. CDR3 DNA sequence: TGCAGCGTTGGGGGACTGCCCTCCACAGATACGCAGTATTTT.

The chain joins TRBV5-1 to TRBJ2-1, with TRBD1 matching over 9 bases. The CDR3 sequence is 16 residues long. Germline-derived CDR1 and CDR2 are SGHRS and YFSETQ. V was pared by 4 bases and J by 6 bases, with 11 bases of the junction left unmatched. In DNA form, the CDR3 reads TGCGCCAGCAGCACATCCGGGACAGGGTCGTTCAATGAGCAGTTCTTC. It translates to CASSTSGTGSFNEQFF.

The chain links TRBV9 to TRBJ1-1; weak D call: TRBD1 (5 bases). V was shortened by 4 bases and J by 4 bases, with 14 bases between the two germline ends. The germline V gene has CDR1 SGDLS and CDR2 YYNGEE. CDR3 length: 14 residues. In DNA, the CDR3 is TGTGCCAGCAGCTCGCCAGGGCTCGGCACTGAAGCTTTCTTT. It translates to CASSSPGLGTEAFF.

J is TRBJ2-3 and V is TRBV14; D is perhaps TRBD2 (5 bases). Deletions cut 5 bases from V and 5 bases from J, with 14 bases between. The CDR3 spans 14 residues. Germline values: CDR1 SGHDN, CDR2 FVKESK. CDR3 sequence: CASSLSGILDTQYF. DNA of the CDR3: TGTGCCAGCAGCTTATCGGGAATTCTAGATACGCAGTATTTT.

The V and J genes are TRBV5-6 and TRBJ1-6; D ambiguous. V lost 0 bases, J lost 3 bases, and 16 bases lay in between. CDR1 and CDR2 from the germline V gene are SGHDT and YYEEEE. The CDR3 is 18 amino acids. The CDR3 coding sequence is TGTGCCAGCAGCTTGGCCGTGGCGGGAACGGGCTATAATTCACCCCTCCACTTT. Its translation: CASSLAVAGTGYNSPLHF.

This clone was recorded at least ten times. The V gene is TRBV7-9, the J gene TRBJ2-1; maybe TRBD2 (6 bases). Deletions cut 5 bases from V and 0 bases from J, with 14 bases between. In germline, CDR1 is SEHNR, CDR2 FQNEAQ (reference sequence). The CDR3 length is 16 residues. The CDR3 DNA is TGTGCCAGCAGCCAAGGGACTCAAAGCTCCTACAATGAGCAGTTCTTC. Translated, it gives CASSQGTQSSYNEQFF.